These 3 T cell receptor beta chains were all obtained from the same sample, sequenced in a study of T cell responses to AZD1222 COVID-19 vaccine. Sequenced by immunoSEQ multiplex PCR; TCRdb stores in-frame clones only, minus some. The table has 150,000 to 200,000 clones, 87% seen once. Material: peripheral blood, obtained on day 0 of MenACWY control vaccination. The receptors stem from an adult in good health.

The chain joins TRBV7-2 to TRBJ2-1, with a tentative D call TRBD1 (5 bases). Germline CDR1 reads SGHTA; CDR2 reads FQGNSA. V was pared by 5 bases and J by 4 bases, with 12 bases between. CDR3 length: 14 residues. In DNA, the CDR3 is TGTGCCAGCAGCCCTCCTGACAGATACAATGAGCAGTTCTTC. Residues: CASSPPDRYNEQFF.

The rearrangement uses TRBV6-1 and TRBJ2-1, with 12 bases fitting TRBD2. Germline CDR1 reads MNHNS; CDR2 reads SASEGT. The V and J ends lost 2 bases and 7 bases, in that order; junction bases with no gene match: 3. This CDR3 is built from 15 residues. The chain's CDR3 is CASSEKGLAGNEQFF. The CDR3 DNA is TGTGCCAGCAGTGAAAAGGGACTAGCGGGTAATGAGCAGTTCTTC.

The rearrangement links TRBV28 to TRBJ2-7; no clear D. V lost 4 bases and J lost 1, with 11 bases in between. The CDR3 covers 14 residues. The germline V gene encodes CDR1 MDHEN and CDR2 SYDVKM. CDR3 DNA: TGTGCCAGCAGTTCCGTGGAGCCTTCCTACGAGCAGTACTTC. Protein product: CASSSVEPSYEQYF. The variable domain in full, with the rest retrieved from reference TRBV28 and TRBJ2-7, is DVKVTQSSRYLVKRTGEKVFLECVQDMDHENMFWYRQDPGLGLRLIYFSYDVKMKEKGDIPEGYSVSREKKERFSLILESASTNQTSMYLCASSSVEPSYEQYFGPGTRLTVT.